This is a list of T cell receptor beta chains from one sample in a study of blood T cell repertoires in COVID-19. TCRdb's table, derived via immunoSEQ multiplex PCR, lists solely in-frame clones and lacks some. Of 200,000 to 250,000 clones in the sample, just over 85% are singletons; the top ten hold approximately 14%. Source material: PBMCs or T cells enriched from blood (not recorded which). Receptors were obtained from a woman aged 45 to 65 with acute COVID-19. Both conserved end residues are part of each CDR3. D genes are given only for firm matches. Clone size, where shown, is once, few, many, or a class for clones that have expanded.

d_gene	v_gene	j_gene	abundance	CDR3nt	CDR3aa
TRBD2	TRBV9	TRBJ2-5	many	TGTGCCAGCAGCGTAGGTGCTAGCGGGAAAGAGACCCAGTACTTC	CASSVGASGKETQYF
NA	TRBV15	TRBJ1-2	NA	TGTGCCACCAGCAGAGAGGGGACTGTTGGCTACACCTTC	CATSREGTVGYTF
TRBD2	TRBV3-1/TRBV3-2	TRBJ2-1	few	TGTGCCAGCAGCCAAGTATCAAGCGGGGGGGCTTACAATGAGCAGTTCTTC	CASSQVSSGGAYNEQFF
NA	TRBV25-1	TRBJ1-2	NA	TGTGCCAGCAGTGAATACCCTCTTGGCTACACCTTC	CASSEYPLGYTF
TRBD2	TRBV7-2	TRBJ2-7	NA	TGTGCCAGCAGCCCGGGGGGAGCGGGGGTCTCCTACGAGCAGTACTTC	CASSPGGAGVSYEQYF
TRBD2	TRBV30	TRBJ2-7	NA	TGTGCCTGGCAGAGCGGGACTTCCTCAGTCGGCGAGCAGTACTTC	CAWQSGTSSVGEQYF
NA	TRBV5-4	TRBJ2-7	NA	TGTGCCAGCAGCTTGGGGACGGGAGCCTACGAGCAGTACTTC	CASSLGTGAYEQYF
NA	TRBV6-5	TRBJ2-3	NA	TGTGCCAGCAGCCGGACAGCGTTCACAGATACGCAGTATTTT	CASSRTAFTDTQYF
TRBD1	TRBV6-5	TRBJ1-6	NA	TGTGCCAGCAGTTATTGGACTGCAGGGGGAGATTCACCCCTCCACTTT	CASSYWTAGGDSPLHF
NA	TRBV28	TRBJ1-5	NA	TGTGCCAGCAGCGGGGGACGGATCAATCAGCCCCAGCATTTT	CASSGGRINQPQHF
NA	TRBV5-4	TRBJ2-3	NA	TGTGCCAGCAGCTTTTTTGGGGCCACAGATACGCAGTATTTT	CASSFFGATDTQYF
NA	TRBV19	TRBJ2-4	NA	TGTGCCAGTAGCAACCCGAACCACCCGGGGGTCAAAAACATTCAGTACTTC	CASSNPNHPGVKNIQYF
NA	TRBV28	TRBJ1-1	NA	TGTGCCAGCAGTGCTCCAGGGTATACCGCTGAAGCTTTCTTT	CASSAPGYTAEAFF
NA	TRBV6-5	TRBJ1-1	NA	TGTGCCAGCAGTCACCTCGTGAGGGGGAGCACTGAAGCTTTCTTT	CASSHLVRGSTEAFF
NA	TRBV6-5	TRBJ2-2	NA	TGTGCCAGCAGTATTTCGGGAGCGAACACCGGGGAGCTGTTTTTT	CASSISGANTGELFF
TRBD1	TRBV28	TRBJ1-2	NA	TGTGCCAGCAGTCCCGCCCCGGGCAGGGGGCAAAAGAGAAGGCACTATGGCTACACCTTC	CASSPAPGRGQKRRHYGYTF
NA	TRBV9	TRBJ1-2	NA	TGTGCCAGCAGCGCCACAGGCATCTATGGCTACACCTTC	CASSATGIYGYTF
TRBD1	TRBV27	TRBJ1-5	NA	TGTGCCAGCAGCGCAACCGGACAGGGCCTCAATCAGCCCCAGCATTTT	CASSATGQGLNQPQHF
TRBD2	TRBV27	TRBJ2-1	NA	TGTGCCAGCAGTTTCTTTCAGGGCGGGGGTGAGCAGTTCTTC	CASSFFQGGGEQFF
NA	TRBV7-2	TRBJ1-2	NA	TGTGCCAGCAGCTTAATATCGGGGACTTCTGGCTACACCTTC	CASSLISGTSGYTF
NA	TRBV18	TRBJ2-2	NA	TGTGCCAGCTCACCATTTTCAGAAACCGGGGAGCTGTTTTTT	CASSPFSETGELFF
TRBD2	TRBV7-9	TRBJ2-1	NA	TGTGCCAGCAGAGGGAGCGGGAGTCCCAATGAGCAGTTCTTC	CASRGSGSPNEQFF
TRBD2	TRBV3-1/TRBV3-2	TRBJ2-1	NA	TGTGCCAGCAGCCAGAGCGGGAGGCGGACAAACAATGAGCAGTTCTTC	CASSQSGRRTNNEQFF
TRBD2	TRBV18	TRBJ2-2	NA	TGTGCCAGCTCACCAACTGTCACGGGGGGCACCGGGGAGCTGTTTTTT	CASSPTVTGGTGELFF
NA	TRBV10-3	TRBJ2-6	NA	TGTGCCATCGCTAGACAGGTCTCTGGGGCCAACGTCCTGACTTTC	CAIARQVSGANVLTF
NA	TRBV28	TRBJ1-5	NA	TGTGCCAGCAGCCCGGGGGTTCCCAGGGTTCAGCCCCAGCATTTT	CASSPGVPRVQPQHF
TRBD2	TRBV18	TRBJ2-3	NA	TGTGCCAGCTCACCCGGACTAGCGGGAGTTTCTGGCACAGATACGCAGTATTTT	CASSPGLAGVSGTDTQYF
NA	TRBV12-3/TRBV12-4	TRBJ2-4	NA	TGTGCCAGCAGGGACATAGGTAGCATTCAGTACTTC	CASRDIGSIQYF
TRBD1	TRBV28	TRBJ2-5	NA	TGTGCCAGCAGTCACCGGACAGGGTGGGAGACCCAGTACTTC	CASSHRTGWETQYF
NA	TRBV2	TRBJ1-2	NA	TGTGCCAGCAGTCAGGGCTCTAACTATGGCTACACCTTC	CASSQGSNYGYTF
TRBD1	TRBV2	TRBJ1-1	NA	TGTGCCAGGCGAACAGGGGGAGGGTCTGAAGCTTTCTTT	CARRTGGGSEAFF
TRBD1	TRBV28	TRBJ1-4	NA	TGTGCCAGCAGTTTAGAGACAGGGGGCGCCCTGAATGAAAAACTGTTTTTT	CASSLETGGALNEKLFF
TRBD1	TRBV28	TRBJ1-2	NA	TGTGCCAGCAGGGGGACAGGGGCATATGGCTACACCTTC	CASRGTGAYGYTF
TRBD1	TRBV24-1	TRBJ1-4	NA	TGTGCCACCAGTGATAAGGGGGCAAGCGGTGAAAAACTGTTTTTT	CATSDKGASGEKLFF
NA	TRBV10-3	TRBJ2-6	NA	TGTGCCATCAGTCCCCACAACTCTGGGGCCAACGTCCTGACTTTC	CAISPHNSGANVLTF
TRBD1	TRBV27	TRBJ2-7	NA	TGTGCCCTCGAGAGAGGACAGGGGGCCCCCCGCGAGCAGTACTTC	CALERGQGAPREQYF
TRBD2	TRBV6-4	TRBJ2-3	NA	TGTGCCTCCACCTACGCGGGAGCTGGCACAGATACGCAGTATTTT	CASTYAGAGTDTQYF